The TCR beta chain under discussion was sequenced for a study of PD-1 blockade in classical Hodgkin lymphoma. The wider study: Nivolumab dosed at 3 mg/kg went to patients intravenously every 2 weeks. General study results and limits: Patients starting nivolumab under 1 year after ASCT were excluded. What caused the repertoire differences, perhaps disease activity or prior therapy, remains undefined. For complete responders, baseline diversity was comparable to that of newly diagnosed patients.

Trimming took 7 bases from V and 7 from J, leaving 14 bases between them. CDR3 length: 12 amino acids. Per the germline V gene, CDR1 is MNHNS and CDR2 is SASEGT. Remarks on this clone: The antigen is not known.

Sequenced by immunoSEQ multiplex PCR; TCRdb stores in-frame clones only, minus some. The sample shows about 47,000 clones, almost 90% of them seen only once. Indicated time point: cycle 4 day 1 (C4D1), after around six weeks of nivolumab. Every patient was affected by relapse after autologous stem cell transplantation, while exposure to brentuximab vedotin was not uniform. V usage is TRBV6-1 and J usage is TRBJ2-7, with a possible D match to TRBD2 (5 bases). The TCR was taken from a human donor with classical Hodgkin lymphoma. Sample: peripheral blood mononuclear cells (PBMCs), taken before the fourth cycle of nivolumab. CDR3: CASILESLEQYF. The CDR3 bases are TGTGCCAGCATACTAGAATCTTTAGAGCAGTACTTC.